This T cell receptor (beta chain) was captured in a study of cytomegalovirus exposure and HLA in healthy donors. The CDR3 loop spans 15 amino acids. V trimming: 4 bases; J trimming: 2 bases; junction bases outside the gene matches: 7. Germline V gene sequence: CDR1 MGHRA, CDR2 YSYEKL. PCR primers comprised 60 Vbeta and 13 Jbeta primers. Per the study methods: In a later analysis, some 80 million unique TCR beta chains included roughly 11 million shared by two or more donors. Method: immunoSEQ multiplex PCR; TCRdb's copy keeps in-frame clones and lacks some. D and trimming were read from the DNA, whereas the V and J calls and clone size are those reported in that table. The sample holds tens of thousands of clones; roughly 85% are singletons and the top ten take approximately 3%.

Material for sequencing was PBMCs. This receptor was identified in a woman aged 18-30 years in good health and CMV-seronegative. This rearrangement joins TRBV4-1 to TRBJ1-2; 7 positions match TRBD1. CDR3 bases: TGCGCCAGCAGCCCGACAGGGTTTGGCAACTATGGCTACACCTTC. This translates into CASSPTGFGNYGYTF.